Only a few counts were recorded for the clone carrying this T cell receptor beta chain. The antigen is undetermined. Gene and germline names: mouse. The read finishes 4 residues shy of the CDR3 end, and the germline J gene is used to complete it. This CDR3 comprises 15 residues. CDR1 and CDR2 (germline): NNHDY, SYVADS. The V end lost 5 bases, the J end lost 2 bases, and 15 bases lay between the germline ends. The sample belongs to a study of CD8+ T cells in alopecia areata. As for the study in general: Female roughly 7-11-week-old C3H/HeJ recipients received skin from approximately 6-13-month-old C3H/HeJ graft donors with spontaneous alopecia. The study, taken as a whole, reports: Affected lesional scalp, above all in alopecia totalis/universalis, was more clonal than normal scalp. Mice showed clearer TCR sharing than patients did, a gap that was possibly HLA-related.

Extraction and reverse transcription of RNA yielded cDNA as the sequencing template. The table came from immunoSEQ multiplex PCR; TCRdb's copy has only in-frame clones and leaves some out. The sample gives over 100,000 clones, none seen only once, and the top ten clones hold around a fifth. The sample taken for sequencing was lesional skin. This sequence joins TRBV13-3 and TRBJ2-5; tentative D call: TRBD1 (6 bases). This sequence originates from a C3H/HeJ mouse with alopecia areata. The strain bears MHC haplotype H2-k. CDR3 DNA (partial): TGTGCCAGCAGCGATACAGGGAAGGGCCAAGAC. Translation gives CASSDTGKGQD. The CDR3 as a whole reads CASSDTGKGQDTQYF.